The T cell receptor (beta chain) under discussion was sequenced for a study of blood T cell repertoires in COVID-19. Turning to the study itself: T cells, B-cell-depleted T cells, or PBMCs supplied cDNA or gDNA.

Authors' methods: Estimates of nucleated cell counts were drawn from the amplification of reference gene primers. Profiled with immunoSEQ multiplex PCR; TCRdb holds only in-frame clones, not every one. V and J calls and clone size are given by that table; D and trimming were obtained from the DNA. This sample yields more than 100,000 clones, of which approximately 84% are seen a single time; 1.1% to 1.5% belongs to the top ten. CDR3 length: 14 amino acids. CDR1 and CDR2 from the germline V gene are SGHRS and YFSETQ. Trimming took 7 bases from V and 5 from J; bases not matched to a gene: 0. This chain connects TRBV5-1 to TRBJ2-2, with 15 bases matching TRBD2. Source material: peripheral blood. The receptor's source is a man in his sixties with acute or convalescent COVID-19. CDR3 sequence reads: CASGLAGGTGELFF. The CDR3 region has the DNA TGCGCCAGCGGACTAGCGGGAGGGACCGGGGAGCTGTTTTTT.